The rows below give T cell receptor beta chains drawn from one sample of a study of T cells in localized non-small cell lung cancer. The protocol was immunoSEQ multiplex PCR, while the TCRdb copy is restricted to in-frame clones and leaves out a portion. The repertoire holds about 78,000 clones, with roughly four fifths as singletons. The material sequenced was peripheral blood, taken before any cancer treatment. The receptors were sampled from a man aged 40 to 70 with stage I lung adenocarcinoma. CDR3s include the opening cysteine and the closing phenylalanine or tryptophan.

TRBV9,TRBJ2-3,CASSTRPGLGSTDTQYF
TRBV28,TRBJ2-6,CASSTRTGGKRSSGANVLTF
TRBV27,TRBJ1-4,CASSLGDRRIEKLFF
TRBV19,TRBJ2-5,CASRPAASGGPVNQYF
TRBV27,TRBJ2-1,CASSGVSSGNNEQFF
TRBV5-4,TRBJ1-1,CASSLVTVLNTEAFF
TRBV19,TRBJ1-2,CASRSGNTNYGYTF
TRBV7-6,TRBJ2-5,CASSLAGGSVGTQYF
TRBV18,TRBJ1-6,CASSPGTGDSPLHF
TRBV7-2,TRBJ2-2,CASSRISGTGNTGELFF
TRBV28,TRBJ2-7,CASRFSRSSYEQYF
TRBV5-1,TRBJ2-4,CASSLAEGNIQYF
TRBV6-5,TRBJ2-5,CASSYLGGETQYF
TRBV6-5,TRBJ2-5,CASILNSGRGQTQYF
TRBV28,TRBJ2-5,CASSLRSGRATSQETQYF
TRBV28,TRBJ1-2,CASSLLVGGDYGYTF
TRBV9,TRBJ1-1,CASSQNKIMNTEAFF
TRBV29-1,TRBJ1-1,CSVVDRGRTTEAFF
TRBV6-1,TRBJ1-6,CASQAVQGSSPLHF
TRBV7-8,TRBJ2-7,CASSPVMRNEQYF
TRBV28,TRBJ2-2,CASSSQLGVSNTGELFF
TRBV5-6,TRBJ1-1,CASSYPQGATEAFF
TRBV6-6,TRBJ2-3,CASSGQGTDTQYF
TRBV2,TRBJ2-5,CASSLIRGETQYF
TRBV30,TRBJ2-7,CACRRGSYEQYF
TRBV5-1,TRBJ2-7,CASSRGTSGTGNEQYF
TRBV28,TRBJ1-1,CATRGVRGRNTEAFF
TRBV4-1,TRBJ2-7,CASSQDEGPYEQYF
TRBV6-4,TRBJ2-3,CASSDGTSTDTQYF
TRBV4-2,TRBJ1-2,CASSQGQGSSGYGYTF
TRBV6-5,TRBJ2-5,CASSYGRGRETQYF
TRBV27,TRBJ2-1,CATQVAGAYNEQFF
TRBV19,TRBJ1-2,CASSMDKQGAHGYTF
TRBV6-6,TRBJ2-5,CASRQGARETQYF
TRBV28,TRBJ1-1,CASSLVERFNTEAFF
TRBV6-5,TRBJ1-4,CASSFTGFGANEKLFF
TRBV6-5,TRBJ2-2,CASSSWTNTGELFF
TRBV7-2,TRBJ1-2,CASSLVAGSTNYGYTF
TRBV2,TRBJ1-1,CASSETGVSSSPEAFF
TRBV19,TRBJ1-2,CASKTREAHYGYTF
TRBV27,TRBJ1-2,CASSTTRGWYGYTF
TRBV30,TRBJ1-4,CAWRGPGEKLFF
TRBV28,TRBJ1-5,CASSSQGRNQPQHF
TRBV2,TRBJ2-5,CASQSRSGGAETQYF
TRBV18,TRBJ2-4,CASSSTTGRIQYF
TRBV19,TRBJ1-4,CASKTNRATNEKLFF
TRBV10-3,TRBJ1-5,CAIGGVSNQPQHF
TRBV2,TRBJ2-5,CASSAGQGGFRETQYF
TRBV2,TRBJ2-2,CASRPGRGTGELFF
TRBV27,TRBJ2-3,CASSFWGTQYF
TRBV5-5,TRBJ1-2,CASNTPRGVYGYTF
TRBV18,TRBJ1-6,CASSQGRVSYNSPLHF
TRBV14,TRBJ2-3,CASSSDIRVAGADTQYF
TRBV4-1,TRBJ2-7,CASSRQRGDEQYF
TRBV6-5,TRBJ2-5,CASSRDSQETQYF
TRBV7-8,TRBJ2-7,CASSPNHGQGHF
TRBV2,TRBJ1-1,CASSRLNTEAFF